One T cell receptor beta chain is described in this entry. Its antigen is undetermined. Here immunoSEQ multiplex PCR was the method, and the copy in TCRdb shows in-frame clones only, minus some. The sample holds roughly 68,000 clones, about 74% seen once. These data are taken from a study of a mutant IDH1 vaccine in newly diagnosed glioma. Background on the study: The treated population exhibited a male proportion of roughly 60%, a female proportion of about 38%, and a mean age of about 40 years.

Stated time point: week 35, safety follow-up. Alongside topical imiquimod, each dose of vaccine comprised 300 ug of mutant IDH1 20-mer peptide. The sequenced sample was PBMCs, obtained from a glioma patient whose treatment included an IDH1 peptide vaccine. This clonotype originated in a man aged 45-65 years with glioma.

The CDR3 DNA sequence: TGTGCCAGCAGTAGAGAGAAATCCTACGAGCAGTACTTC. Translating gives CASSREKSYEQYF. V and J are TRBV2 and TRBJ2-7; no clear D gene. The V gene's germline CDR1 is SNHLY and CDR2 FYNNEI. The CDR3 contains 13 residues. Trimming took 5 bases from V and 1 from J, leaving 9 bases between them.